This T cell receptor (beta chain) was captured by sequencing in a study of blood T cell repertoires in COVID-19. Study-wide context: Both acute and convalescent COVID-19 samples were obtained from the United States, Italy and Spain. Sources were T cells, B-cell-depleted T cells, or PBMCs; the material itself was cDNA or gDNA.

The germline CDR1 and CDR2 sequences are LNHDA and SQIVND (reference sequence). V was clipped by 11 bases and J by 5 bases; unmatched bases: 12. This CDR3 region has 15 residues. As processed by the authors: Amplification of reference gene primers provided the estimated nucleated cell counts. Method: immunoSEQ multiplex PCR; TCRdb's copy keeps in-frame clones and lacks some. The D gene and trimming were derived from the DNA, and the V and J assignments and clone size from that table. This table holds approximately 31,000 clones, roughly 90% found once. The TCR comes from a man in his sixties with acute or convalescent COVID-19. This chain connects TRBV19 to TRBJ1-4; TRBD1 agrees at 9 bases. Input material: peripheral blood. This CDR3 is CASSPGTGSNEKLFF. The CDR3 DNA follows: TGTGCCTCCAGTCCCGGGACAGGGTCCAATGAAAAACTGTTTTTT.